This TCR beta chain was documented in a study of sequential checkpoint blockade in melanoma. As for treatment: randomized to nivolumab then ipilimumab (arm A) or the reverse (arm B). Method: immunoSEQ multiplex PCR; TCRdb's copy keeps in-frame clones and lacks some. The sample lists approximately 12,000 clones; about 79% were seen once. Per the germline V gene, CDR1 is MNHNS and CDR2 is SASEGT. V shed 2 bases, J shed 4 bases, and the junction held 4 bases outside the gene matches. CDR3 size: 14 residues. V is TRBV6-1 and J is TRBJ2-7; 8 bases are a match to TRBD1. The TCR sequence derives from a human donor with melanoma. This specimen was CD8+ T cells sorted from blood (inferred from file names), taken from a patient given nivolumab and ipilimumab in sequence. The CDR3, as DNA: TGTGCCAGCAGTGAACGGACAGGGTGGTACGAGCAGTACTTC. Its protein product is CASSERTGWYEQYF.